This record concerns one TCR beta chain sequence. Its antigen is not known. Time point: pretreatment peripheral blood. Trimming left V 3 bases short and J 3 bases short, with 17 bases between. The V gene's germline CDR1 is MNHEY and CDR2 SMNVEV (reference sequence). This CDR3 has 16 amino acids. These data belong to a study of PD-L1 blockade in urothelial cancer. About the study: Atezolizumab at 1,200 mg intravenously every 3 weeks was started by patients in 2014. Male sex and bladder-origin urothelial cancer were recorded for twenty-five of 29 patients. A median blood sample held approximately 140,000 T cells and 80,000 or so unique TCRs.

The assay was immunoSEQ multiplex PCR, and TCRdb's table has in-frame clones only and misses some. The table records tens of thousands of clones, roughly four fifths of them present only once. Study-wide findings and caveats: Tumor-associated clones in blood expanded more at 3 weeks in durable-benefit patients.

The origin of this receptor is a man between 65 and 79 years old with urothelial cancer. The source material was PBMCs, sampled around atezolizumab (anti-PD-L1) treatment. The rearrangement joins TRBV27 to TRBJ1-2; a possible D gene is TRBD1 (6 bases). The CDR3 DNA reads TGTGCCAGCAGTTTGGGGTTGGGGGCTTTTGACTATGGCTACACCTTC. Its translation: CASSLGLGAFDYGYTF.